This T cell receptor (beta chain) appears in the sequencing data of a study of T cells in localized non-small cell lung cancer. Germline CDR1 is SGHRS and CDR2 is YFSETQ. Losses at the gene ends were 2 bases for V and 3 bases for J; bases not matched to a gene: 4. The CDR3 runs to 16 residues. Comments on this clone: What it binds is unknown.

Study results and limitations: Since sequencing was restricted to only one region of the tumor, intratumor heterogeneity remains a possibility. Median detection of top 100 tumor clones in adjacent lung was under 75 clones. Uninvolved nearby lung showed the greatest T cell clonality, exceeding that found in tumor.

Data came from immunoSEQ multiplex PCR; TCRdb stores just in-frame clones and leaves some out. The table lists around 26,000 clones, approximately 88% of them singletons. The chain links TRBV5-1 to TRBJ2-7, with 14 bases identical to TRBD2. The sequence was obtained from a woman between 35 and 70 years old with stage III lung adenocarcinoma. Sequences were derived from peripheral blood mononuclear cells, sampled before any cancer treatment. As DNA, the CDR3 is TGCGCCAGCAGCTTACGACTAGCGGGAGGGTTCTACGAGCAGTACTTC. It encodes CASSLRLAGGFYEQYF.